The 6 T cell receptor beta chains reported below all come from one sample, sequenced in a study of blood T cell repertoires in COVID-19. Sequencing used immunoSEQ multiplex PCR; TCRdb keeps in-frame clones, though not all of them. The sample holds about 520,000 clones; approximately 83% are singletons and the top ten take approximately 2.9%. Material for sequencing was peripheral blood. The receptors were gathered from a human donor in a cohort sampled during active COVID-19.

This CDR3 is CASSVGLSLYGYTF. CDR3 sequence (DNA): TGTGCCAGCAGCGTAGGATTGAGTCTATATGGCTACACCTTC. V is TRBV9 and J is TRBJ1-2; no clear D. V was clipped by 0 bases and J by 5 bases, with 11 bases between them. Per the germline V gene, CDR1 is SGDLS and CDR2 is YYNGEE. This CDR3 is 14 amino acids long. Filled out from reference TRBV9 and TRBJ1-2, the complete variable domain reads DSGVTQTPKHLITATGQRVTLRCSPRSGDLSVYWYQQSLDQGLQFLIQYYNGEERAKGNILERFSAQQFPDLHSELNLSSLELGDSALYFCASSVGLSLYGYTFGSGTRLTVV.

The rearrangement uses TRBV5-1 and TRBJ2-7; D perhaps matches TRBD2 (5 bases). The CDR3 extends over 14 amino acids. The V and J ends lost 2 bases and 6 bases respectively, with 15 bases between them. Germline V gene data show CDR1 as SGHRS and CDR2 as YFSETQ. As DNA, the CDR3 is TGCGCCAGCAGCTTCAACGGGGATGCGGGCGAGCAGTACTTC. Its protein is CASSFNGDAGEQYF.

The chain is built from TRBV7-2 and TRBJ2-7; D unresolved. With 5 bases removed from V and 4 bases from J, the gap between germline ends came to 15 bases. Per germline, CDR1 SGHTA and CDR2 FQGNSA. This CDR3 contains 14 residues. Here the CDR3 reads CASSPPQSVYEQYF. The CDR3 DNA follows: TGTGCCAGCAGCCCCCCTCAATCAGTATACGAGCAGTACTTC.

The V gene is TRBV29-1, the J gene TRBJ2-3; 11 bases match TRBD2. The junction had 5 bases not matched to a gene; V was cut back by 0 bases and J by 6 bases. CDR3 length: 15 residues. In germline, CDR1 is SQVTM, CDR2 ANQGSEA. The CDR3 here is CSVEDPTSGSDTQYF. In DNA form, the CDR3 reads TGCAGCGTTGAAGATCCCACTAGCGGGAGTGATACGCAGTATTTT.

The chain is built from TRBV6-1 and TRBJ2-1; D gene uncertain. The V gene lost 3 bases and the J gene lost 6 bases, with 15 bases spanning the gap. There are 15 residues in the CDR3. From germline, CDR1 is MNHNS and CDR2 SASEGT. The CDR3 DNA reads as TGTGCCAGCAGTGATAGACTGGTCCGGCCCAATGAGCAGTTCTTC. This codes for CASSDRLVRPNEQFF.

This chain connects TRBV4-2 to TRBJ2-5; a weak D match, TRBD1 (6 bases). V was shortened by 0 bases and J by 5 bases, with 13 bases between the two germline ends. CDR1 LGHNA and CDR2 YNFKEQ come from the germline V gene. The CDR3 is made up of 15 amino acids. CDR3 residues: CASSQDRGGRETQYF. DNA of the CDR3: TGTGCCAGCAGCCAAGATCGAGGGGGAAGGGAGACCCAGTACTTC.